This T cell receptor (beta chain) is from a study of blood T cell repertoires in COVID-19. V was shortened by 5 bases and J by 6 bases, with 4 bases between the two germline ends. Germline CDR1 reads SNHLY; CDR2 reads FYNNEI. This CDR3 has 10 residues. The data were produced by immunoSEQ multiplex PCR, yet TCRdb's version contains in-frame clones alone and is incomplete. The sample includes under 450,000 clones, about 89% of them seen just once. This clone was counted between two and nine times. The source is a man aged 30 to 39 who had recovered from COVID-19. Sequencing input: PBMCs or T cells enriched from blood (not recorded which). V is TRBV2 and J is TRBJ1-2; D not certain. The CDR3 region has the DNA TGTGCCAGCAGTCAGGATGGCTACACCTTC. Its protein is CASSQDGYTF.